The entry below gives a single T cell receptor beta chain sequence along with its context. This entry is derived from a study of control samples from healthy donors and cancer patients. Trimming took 5 bases from V and 7 from J, leaving 12 bases between them. The CDR3 sequence is 13 residues long. Looked up from germline, CDR1 is SGHNT and CDR2 is YYREEE (reference sequence). Assay: immunoSEQ multiplex PCR; the TCRdb copy retains only in-frame clones and omits some. The table records approximately 180,000 clones, under 95% of them present only once. Sequencing was carried out using blood. This receptor was taken from a woman between 18 and 30 years old in good health. The chain has TRBV5-4 and TRBJ2-2; possibly TRBD1 for D (6 bases). The CDR3 loop reads CASRPTGYGELFF. DNA for the CDR3: TGTGCCAGCAGACCTACAGGGTACGGGGAGCTGTTTTTT. Using reference TRBV5-4 and TRBJ2-2 for the parts outside the CDR3, the full variable domain is ETGVTQSPTHLIKTRGQQVTLRCSSQSGHNTVSWYQQALGQGPQFIFQYYREEENGRGNFPPRFSGLQFPNYSSELNVNALELDDSALYLCASRPTGYGELFFGEGSRLTVL.